Below, one T cell receptor (beta chain) is given with its context. Produced via immunoSEQ multiplex PCR; TCRdb's table is partial and in-frame only. Seen here are some 400,000 clones, around 89% observed once, and the top ten hold approximately 7%. The sample belongs to a study of blood T cell repertoires in COVID-19. The CDR3 sequence is 14 residues long. V lost 4 bases to trimming and J lost 1 base, with 11 bases between them. Germline V gives CDR1 SGDLS, CDR2 YYNGEE. What was sequenced was peripheral blood. The clonotype was recovered from a man younger than 35 with active or convalescent COVID-19. The J gene is TRBJ1-1, the V gene TRBV9; unclear D gene. The CDR3 sequence is CASSPNRGNTEAFF. The CDR3 bases are TGTGCCAGCAGCCCCAATCGGGGGAACACTGAAGCTTTCTTT.